The rows below give T cell receptor beta chains drawn from one sample of a study of cytomegalovirus exposure and HLA in healthy donors. Clones were sequenced by immunoSEQ multiplex PCR, and TCRdb holds only the in-frame ones, with some missing. The sample data list some 200,000 clones. The specimen was PBMCs. The origin of the receptors is a woman aged 18-30 years in good health and CMV-seropositive. Each CDR3 is given with its conserved first and last residue. The D gene is left open where the match is weak.

D gene | J gene | V gene | CDR3 protein | CDR3 DNA
TRBD2 | TRBJ2-1 | TRBV11-2 | CASTLWGAGGYNEQFF | TGTGCCAGTACGCTCTGGGGAGCGGGGGGCTACAATGAGCAGTTCTTC
. | TRBJ2-3 | TRBV27 | CASSYLTKRASTDTQYF | TGTGCCAGCAGTTACCTGACTAAGCGGGCTAGCACAGATACGCAGTATTTT
TRBD1 | TRBJ1-2 | TRBV29-1 | CSGWTGGSYGYTF | TGCAGCGGGTGGACAGGGGGCTCCTATGGCTACACCTTC
. | TRBJ1-2 | TRBV6-5 | CASRQGNYGYTF | TGTGCCAGCCGGCAGGGGAACTATGGCTACACCTTC
. | TRBJ1-2 | TRBV5-1 | CASSWGDRLNYGYTF | TGCGCCAGCAGCTGGGGGGACCGCTTGAACTATGGCTACACCTTC
. | TRBJ2-7 | TRBV5-8 | CASSLREGPYEQYF | TGTGCCAGCAGCTTGCGGGAAGGGCCCTACGAGCAGTACTTC
. | TRBJ2-7 | TRBV5-8 | CASGPYGSPSYEQYF | TGTGCCAGCGGTCCCTACGGGAGCCCCTCCTACGAGCAGTACTTC
TRBD2 | TRBJ2-1 | TRBV6-6 | CASSLGLAANEQFF | TGTGCCAGCAGTTTGGGACTAGCGGCCAATGAGCAGTTCTTC
. | TRBJ1-4 | TRBV6-1 | CASSSGPHREEKLFF | TGTGCCAGCAGTTCGGGACCTCACAGGGAGGAAAAACTGTTTTTT
TRBD1 | TRBJ2-5 | TRBV10-3 | CAISPDRGSLKTQYF | TGTGCCATCAGTCCAGACAGGGGCTCTTTGAAGACCCAGTACTTC
. | TRBJ2-1 | TRBV9 | CASSVSDINEQFF | TGTGCCAGCAGCGTCTCGGACATCAATGAGCAGTTCTTC
. | TRBJ2-7 | TRBV6-1 | CASSESVDSSEQYF | TGTGCCAGCAGTGAAAGCGTCGACAGTTCCGAGCAGTACTTC
TRBD2 | TRBJ2-5 | TRBV5-1 | CASSRGGSGSGETQYF | TGCGCCAGCAGCCGGGGTGGTAGCGGGAGTGGAGAGACCCAGTACTTC
TRBD2 | TRBJ2-2 | TRBV19 | CASSIDGLATLANTGELFF | TGTGCCAGTAGTATAGATGGACTAGCGACCTTGGCGAACACCGGGGAGCTGTTTTTT
. | TRBJ2-1 | TRBV27 | CASSLGAGSYNEQFF | TGTGCCAGCAGTCTGGGAGCGGGCTCCTACAATGAGCAGTTCTTC
. | TRBJ1-5 | TRBV29-1 | CSAAGGQPQHF | TGCAGCGCGGCAGGAGGACAGCCCCAGCATTTT
TRBD2 | TRBJ2-1 | TRBV11-2 | CASSFTRLAGGNNEQFF | TGTGCCAGCAGCTTTACCCGACTAGCGGGGGGAAACAATGAGCAGTTCTTC
. | TRBJ2-2 | TRBV7-9 | CASSLALRAGELFF | TGTGCCAGCAGCTTAGCGCTACGGGCCGGGGAGCTGTTTTTT
. | TRBJ1-5 | TRBV25-1 | CASSAQGNQPQHF | TGTGCCAGCAGTGCGCAGGGCAATCAGCCCCAGCATTTT
TRBD2 | TRBJ2-7 | TRBV9 | CASSVDPGSASGSLKYF | TGTGCCAGCAGCGTTGACCCCGGGTCGGCTAGCGGGAGCCTCAAGTACTTC
. | TRBJ1-1 | TRBV19 | CASRHYRDSTEAFF | TGTGCCAGTAGGCATTACCGGGATTCCACTGAAGCTTTCTTT
TRBD1 | TRBJ1-5 | TRBV10-3 | CAISGNRGDQPQHF | TGTGCCATCAGTGGAAACAGGGGAGATCAGCCCCAGCATTTT
TRBD1 | TRBJ1-1 | TRBV14 | CASSQIRQGGWTEAFF | TGTGCCAGCAGCCAAATCAGACAGGGCGGTTGGACTGAAGCTTTCTTT
TRBD1 | TRBJ2-3 | TRBV5-1 | CASSTGTGWRAASDTQYF | TGCGCCAGCAGCACAGGGACAGGTTGGCGGGCAGCTTCAGATACGCAGTATTTT
TRBD1 | TRBJ1-5 | TRBV6-6 | CASGQQGAEQPQHF | TGTGCCAGCGGACAACAGGGGGCAGAACAGCCCCAGCATTTT
TRBD2 | TRBJ2-1 | TRBV5-1 | CASSLVAGGSYNEQFF | TGCGCCAGCAGCTTGGTAGCGGGAGGGTCCTACAATGAGCAGTTCTTC
. | TRBJ2-7 | TRBV5-5 | CASSAAPELGKQYF | TGTGCCAGCAGCGCGGCCCCCGAACTAGGAAAGCAGTACTTC
TRBD2 | TRBJ2-5 | TRBV7-2 | CASSPRTSGETQYF | TGTGCCAGCAGCCCCCGGACTAGCGGGGAGACCCAGTACTTC
TRBD2 | TRBJ2-3 | TRBV5-1 | CASRGVGLAGGGTDTQYF | TGCGCCAGCAGGGGTGTAGGACTAGCGGGAGGAGGAACAGATACGCAGTATTTT
. | TRBJ1-2 | TRBV11-3 | CASSPRQDYGYTF | TGTGCCAGCAGCCCCAGACAGGACTATGGCTACACCTTC
. | TRBJ1-4 | TRBV19 | CASSIAPGSREKLFF | TGTGCCAGTAGTATAGCACCGGGAAGTCGGGAAAAACTGTTTTTT
. | TRBJ1-2 | TRBV5-1 | CASSPQGRDGYTF | TGCGCCAGCAGCCCACAGGGTCGGGATGGCTACACCTTC
TRBD1 | TRBJ1-2 | TRBV7-9 | CASSSQGGYYGYTF | TGTGCCAGCAGCTCTCAGGGGGGTTACTATGGCTACACCTTC
. | TRBJ2-7 | TRBV7-9 | CASSSHHGTSPYEQYF | TGTGCCAGCAGCTCCCACCACGGGACTTCACCCTACGAGCAGTACTTC
. | TRBJ2-2 | TRBV4-1 | CASSRALTGELFF | TGCGCCAGCAGCCGAGCGCTGACCGGGGAGCTGTTTTTT
. | TRBJ1-1 | TRBV4-1 | CASSPAPGVRNTEAFF | TGCGCCAGCAGCCCGGCCCCCGGGGTTAGGAACACTGAAGCTTTCTTT
TRBD1 | TRBJ2-7 | TRBV5-1 | CASSLEGQGGDEQYF | TGCGCCAGCAGCTTGGAAGGACAGGGAGGAGACGAGCAGTACTTC
TRBD2 | TRBJ2-1 | TRBV6-5 | CASSYGLAGSGDEQFF | TGTGCCAGCAGTTACGGTCTAGCGGGATCGGGGGATGAGCAGTTCTTC
. | TRBJ2-2 | TRBV27 | CASSLGGAFGELFF | TGTGCCAGCAGTCTTGGGGGGGCGTTCGGGGAGCTGTTTTTT
TRBD1 | TRBJ2-7 | TRBV6-5 | CASSFQPGQGAQEQYF | TGTGCCAGCAGTTTCCAACCCGGACAGGGGGCACAAGAGCAGTACTTC
TRBD2 | TRBJ2-7 | TRBV7-9 | CASSIELAGPYEQYF | TGTGCCAGCAGCATAGAACTAGCGGGGCCCTACGAGCAGTACTTC
. | TRBJ1-6 | TRBV7-9 | CASSSLEVINSPLHF | TGTGCCAGCAGCTCCCTAGAGGTCATAAATTCACCCCTCCACTTT
TRBD1 | TRBJ1-6 | TRBV7-2 | CASSLGTENSPLHF | TGTGCCAGCAGTCTAGGGACAGAAAATTCACCCCTCCACTTT
TRBD2 | TRBJ2-1 | TRBV13 | CASRGLAGRNEQFF | TGTGCCAGCCGGGGTCTAGCGGGGAGAAATGAGCAGTTCTTC
. | TRBJ2-7 | TRBV5-6 | CASSLYGGDYEQYF | TGTGCCAGCAGCTTGTACGGCGGAGACTACGAGCAGTACTTC
TRBD1 | TRBJ2-7 | TRBV10-1 | CASSGTGKNEQYF | TGCGCCAGCAGTGGGACAGGGAAGAACGAGCAGTACTTC
TRBD1 | TRBJ2-1 | TRBV30 | CARSVQGSDDEQFF | TGTGCCCGGAGTGTACAGGGGAGTGATGATGAGCAGTTCTTC
TRBD2 | TRBJ2-3 | TRBV6-1 | CASSDKRGGLDTQYF | TGTGCCAGCAGTGACAAGCGGGGGGGACTAGATACGCAGTATTTT
TRBD1 | TRBJ2-3 | TRBV6-1 | CASRDRGLTDTQYF | TGTGCCAGCCGAGACAGGGGTTTGACAGATACGCAGTATTTT
. | TRBJ1-1 | TRBV5-4 | CASSLGRGNTEAFF | TGTGCCAGCAGCTTGGGCAGGGGGAACACTGAAGCTTTCTTT
TRBD1 | TRBJ1-5 | TRBV5-8 | CASSRRTGGDIGNQPQHF | TGTGCCAGCAGCCGCCGGACAGGGGGCGATATCGGCAATCAGCCCCAGCATTTT
. | TRBJ1-1 | TRBV10-3 | CAISGQGDTEAFF | TGTGCCATCAGTGGCCAGGGTGACACTGAAGCTTTCTTT
. | TRBJ2-2 | TRBV4-3 | CASSQDQTGGSGELFF | TGCGCCAGCAGCCAAGATCAAACAGGAGGGTCCGGGGAGCTGTTTTTT
TRBD2 | TRBJ2-5 | TRBV19 | CASSPGLAGGIGTQYF | TGTGCCAGTAGTCCAGGACTAGCGGGAGGAATTGGGACCCAGTACTTC
. | TRBJ1-1 | TRBV5-6 | CASSFRTRIMNTEAFF | TGTGCCAGCAGCTTTAGGACTCGGATCATGAACACTGAAGCTTTCTTT
TRBD2 | TRBJ2-1 | TRBV6-5 | CASSYFTGTIYNEQFF | TGTGCCAGCAGTTACTTTACCGGGACTATCTACAATGAGCAGTTCTTC
. | TRBJ2-3 | TRBV2 | CASTTPSGTDTQYF | TGTGCCAGCACAACCCCCAGCGGAACAGATACGCAGTATTTT